This TCR beta chain stems from a study of shared clonotypes between healthy human individuals. Study as a whole: Donors, aged 18 to 49, were a couple of women and three men.

General study results and limits: For naive CD4 cells, roughly 5% of clonotypes were shared across a handful of donors. Clonotypes shared by all four sorted-subset donors had higher generation probabilities than non-shared clonotypes. Investigators collected only blood, and repertoires in tissues likely differ.

CDR1 and CDR2 (germline): SGHRS, YFSETQ. The ends were cut back, 0 bases at V and 4 bases at J, with 10 bases in the middle. The CDR3 is 14 residues long. The table lists this clone with a count of one. Its target is unknown. Here immunoSEQ multiplex PCR was the method, and the copy in TCRdb shows in-frame clones only, minus some. The sample holds over a million clones, about 74% seen once. This TCR was sampled from a man younger than 35 in good health. The gene calls are TRBV5-1 and TRBJ2-5; D is possibly TRBD1 (6 bases). Sequencing was performed on memory CD4+ T cells sorted from blood. Subset in this sample: CD45RA-negative fraction. CDR3 region: CASSLDTGPETQYF. The CDR3 coding sequence is TGCGCCAGCAGCTTGGATACAGGGCCAGAGACCCAGTACTTC.